Given below is one T cell receptor (beta chain) in context. The antigen is unknown. The sample has other DNA sequences that encode this CDR3 too. The data were taken from a study of shared clonotypes between healthy human individuals. In the CD4+ fraction, cells were divided into CD45RA+ naive and CD45RA-negative memory subsets. Study findings and constraints: As a rule, naive subsets had a larger estimated richness than memory subsets.

Genomic DNA per cell subset filled all wells of several immunoSEQ plates. The protocol was immunoSEQ multiplex PCR, while the TCRdb copy is restricted to in-frame clones and leaves out a portion. Altogether millions of clones are present, 93% being singletons, with the ten largest covering 0.3% to 0.4%. This CDR3 is built from 13 residues. V shed 5 bases and J 5 bases; nucleotides not matched to a gene: 4. Germline V gene lookup returns CDR1 SEHNR and CDR2 FQNEAQ (reference sequence). This sequence joins TRBV7-9 and TRBJ2-5; 8 bases are a match to TRBD1. This sequence originates from a man aged 18-30 years in good health. Some clones in this sample may be carry-over from other donors' samples. The specimen was naive CD4+ T cells from PBMCs. The subset was: CD45RA+ positively selected. The CDR3 coding sequence is TGTGCCAGCAGCCCGCGACAGGGGGAGACCCAGTACTTC. As protein: CASSPRQGETQYF.